This T cell receptor beta chain was recovered during a study of OX40 agonist ivuxolimab in advanced cancers. The assay was immunoSEQ multiplex PCR, and TCRdb's table has in-frame clones only and misses some. Of roughly 83,000 clones in the sample, about 90% are singletons; the top ten hold 8.4%. From germline, CDR1 is SGDLS and CDR2 YYNGEE. V shed 0 bases and J shed 6 bases, with 6 bases lying between them. The CDR3 length is 12 residues. The source is an adult with an advanced solid tumor such as melanoma, head and neck, liver or kidney cancer. This chain connects TRBV9 to TRBJ1-2, with D hard to call. The sequences come from CD4+ or CD8+ T cells sorted from blood, collected in a trial of the OX40 agonist ivuxolimab. The CDR3 loop reads CASSVGSDGYTF. The CDR3 DNA sequence: TGTGCCAGCAGCGTAGGGTCGGATGGCTACACCTTC.